The 8 T cell receptor beta chains in this list originate from one sample, sequenced in a study of blood T cell repertoires in COVID-19. The repertoire was sequenced with immunoSEQ multiplex PCR; TCRdb's copy has only in-frame clones and lacks some. The sample has 300,000 or so clones, about 85% seen once. The sequenced sample was PBMCs or T cells enriched from blood (not recorded which). These receptors all stem from a woman in her twenties or thirties who had recovered from COVID-19.

The gene calls are TRBV18 and TRBJ1-1; no firm D call. CDR1 is KGHSH and CDR2 is LQKENI in the germline V gene. V was trimmed by 9 bases and J by 1 base, leaving 12 bases between them. CDR3 length: 13 residues. CDR3 nucleotides: TGTGCCAGGGAGGAACGGGCGAACACTGAAGCTTTCTTT. Translating gives CAREERANTEAFF.

The rearrangement joins TRBV30 to TRBJ2-3; D gene ambiguous. V was cut by 0 bases and J by 2 bases, with 9 bases left in between. This CDR3 contains 14 residues. The V gene's germline CDR1 is GTSNPN and CDR2 SVGIG (reference sequence). The CDR3 here is CAWSVSGSTDTQYF. The DNA of the CDR3 is TGTGCCTGGAGTGTGTCAGGTTCCACAGATACGCAGTATTTT.

The rearrangement uses TRBV11-3 and TRBJ2-3; 9 positions agree with TRBD1. CDR3 size: 17 residues. The germline V gene has CDR1 SGHNT and CDR2 YENEEA. J gave up 4 bases and V 3 bases, and 11 bases lay outside the gene matches. CDR3 loop: CASSLEGTGGAADTQYF. As DNA, the CDR3 is TGTGCCAGCAGCTTGGAGGGAACAGGGGGCGCAGCAGATACGCAGTATTTT.

The chain employs TRBV7-8 and TRBJ2-5; D uncertain. V lost 4 bases and J lost 5, with 11 bases in between. Germline values: CDR1 SGHVS, CDR2 FQNEAQ. The CDR3 is 13 residues long. CDR3 bases: TGTGCCAGCAGCTCAGGAACCGAGGAGACCCAGTACTTC. This encodes CASSSGTEETQYF. The complete variable domain, with remaining parts taken from reference TRBV7-8 and TRBJ2-5, reads GAGVSQSPRYKVAKRGQDVALRCDPISGHVSLFWYQQALGQGPEFLTYFQNEAQLDKSGLPSDRFFAERPEGSVSTLKIQRTQQEDSAVYLCASSSGTEETQYFGPGTRLLVL.

The rearrangement uses TRBV27 and TRBJ1-2; D gene uncertain. CDR3 size: 11 residues. With 10 bases removed from V and 7 bases from J, the gap between germline ends came to 13 bases. In germline, CDR1 is MNHEY, CDR2 SMNVEV (reference sequence). CDR3 in amino acids: CATWAHLGYTF. The CDR3 DNA reads as TGTGCCACCTGGGCCCACCTTGGCTACACCTTC.

The rearrangement uses TRBV30 and TRBJ1-6; D is perhaps TRBD1 (5 bases). Germline assignment: CDR1 GTSNPN and CDR2 SVGIG (reference sequence). The V end lost 3 bases, the J end lost 7 bases, and 16 bases lay between the germline ends. This CDR3 is built from 15 residues. The CDR3 bases are TGTGCCTGGAGCCTAGGGATGTCAGGGAATTCACCCCTCCACTTT. It codes for CAWSLGMSGNSPLHF. The complete variable domain, with remaining parts taken from reference TRBV30 and TRBJ1-6, reads SQTIHQWPATLVQPVGSPLSLECTVEGTSNPNLYWYRQAAGRGLQLLFYSVGIGQISSEVPQNLSASRPQDRQFILSSKKLLLSDSGFYLCAWSLGMSGNSPLHFGNGTRLTVT.

This rearrangement joins TRBV7-3 to TRBJ2-1; tentatively, D is TRBD2 (6 bases). CDR3 length: 15 residues. V was cut by 5 bases and J by 3 bases, with 14 bases left in between. From germline, CDR1 is SGHTA and CDR2 FQGTGA. CDR3 coding DNA: TGTGCCAGCAGCCCGGGACTCACGATCTACAATGAGCAGTTCTTC. Its translation: CASSPGLTIYNEQFF.

The CDR3 DNA follows: TGTGCCAGCTCCCCGGGGGATGGTAATGAAAAACTGTTTTTT. It specifies CASSPGDGNEKLFF. This chain connects TRBV18 to TRBJ1-4, with D tentatively TRBD1 (5 bases). Per the germline V gene, CDR1 is KGHSH and CDR2 is LQKENI. This CDR3 comprises 14 residues. Trimming left V 6 bases short and J 4 bases short, with 12 bases between. The variable domain in full, completed from reference TRBV18 and TRBJ1-4, reads NAGVMQNPRHLVRRRGQEARLRCSPMKGHSHVYWYRQLPEEGLKFMVYLQKENIIDESGMPKERFSAEFPKEGPSILRIQQVVRGDSAAYFCASSPGDGNEKLFFGSGTQLSVL.